The subject of this entry is one TCR beta chain. The data were taken from a study of control samples from healthy donors and cancer patients. CDR3 length: 15 residues. V lost 1 base, J lost 10 bases, and 14 bases lay in between. Germline CDR1 LNHDA, CDR2 SQIVND (reference sequence). Assay used: immunoSEQ multiplex PCR; TCRdb lists only in-frame clones, some missing. The table has about 95,000 clones, around four fifths seen once. The V and J genes are TRBV19 and TRBJ1-6; no firm D call. Sequenced: blood. The source is a man aged 30 to 45 in good health. This chain's CDR3 is CASSIGGSLGSPLHF. The CDR3 DNA follows: TGTGCCAGTAGTATAGGGGGATCGCTTGGCTCACCCCTCCACTTT.